The rows below give T cell receptor beta chains drawn from one sample of a study of shared clonotypes between healthy human individuals. Repertoires were generated with immunoSEQ multiplex PCR, while TCRdb's copy carries only in-frame clones and drops some. The table lists approximately 2,000,000 clones, 90% to 95% of them singletons, with about 1.6% in the top ten. Material: naive CD8+ T cells from PBMCs. The receptor set was obtained from a man aged 18 to 29 in good health. Some clones in this sample may be carry-over from other donors' samples. Both conserved end residues are part of each CDR3. The D gene is left open where the match is weak. The size field is filled for only some rows; it gives once, few, many or a size class.

V	size	J	D	CDR3	DNA
TRBV7-7	-	TRBJ2-2	-	CASSPLANTGELFF	TGTGCCAGCAGCCCACTAGCGAACACCGGGGAGCTGTTTTTT
TRBV23-1	-	TRBJ1-3	-	CASSQSGKTNTIYF	TGCGCCAGCAGTCAATCTGGGAAAACAAACACCATATATTTT
TRBV4-2	-	TRBJ1-5	-	CASSNQVGQPQHF	TGTGCCAGCAGCAACCAAGTGGGGCAGCCCCAGCATTTT
TRBV9	once	TRBJ2-3	-	CASGYSTDTQYF	TGTGCCAGCGGATATAGCACAGATACGCAGTATTTT
TRBV28	-	TRBJ1-5	-	CASNRLPRGWSNQPQHF	TGTGCCAGCAACCGCCTCCCCAGGGGATGGAGCAATCAGCCCCAGCATTTT
TRBV28	-	TRBJ1-5	-	CASSLRQAHQPQHF	TGTGCCAGCAGTTTGAGGCAGGCCCATCAGCCCCAGCATTTT
TRBV4-3	-	TRBJ2-7	TRBD2	CASSQQTSGYYEQYF	TGCGCCAGCAGCCAACAGACTAGCGGTTACTACGAGCAGTACTTC
TRBV5-1	-	TRBJ1-1	-	CASSASFIRNTEAFF	TGCGCCAGCAGCGCATCGTTCATCCGGAACACTGAAGCTTTCTTT
TRBV29-1	-	TRBJ1-1	-	CSVDYLTEAFF	TGCAGCGTTGACTATCTCACTGAAGCTTTCTTT
TRBV7-9	-	TRBJ2-4	-	CASSPAGAGPQNIQYF	TGTGCCAGCAGCCCCGCAGGGGCCGGTCCTCAAAACATTCAGTACTTC
TRBV27	-	TRBJ2-7	TRBD2	CASSLGGVDYEQYF	TGTGCCAGCAGTTTAGGGGGGGTGGACTACGAGCAGTACTTC
TRBV6-1	once	TRBJ1-1	-	CATNQGGTEAFF	TGTGCCACTAACCAGGGAGGGACTGAAGCTTTCTTT
TRBV6-5	-	TRBJ2-1	-	CASSPDPTHPEQFF	TGTGCCAGCAGCCCGGACCCAACGCATCCTGAGCAGTTCTTC
TRBV15	-	TRBJ1-4	TRBD1	CATSRDRGHEKLFF	TGTGCCACCAGCAGGGACAGGGGCCATGAAAAACTGTTTTTT
TRBV7-9	-	TRBJ2-4	TRBD1	CASSLASGTENIQYF	TGTGCCAGCAGCTTAGCTTCCGGGACAGAAAACATTCAGTACTTC
TRBV7-9	-	TRBJ2-1	-	CASSSGLQEQFF	TGTGCCAGCAGCTCAGGACTGCAAGAGCAGTTCTTC
TRBV4-3	-	TRBJ2-3	TRBD2	CASSQSGISGKGTDTQYF	TGCGCCAGCAGCCAATCGGGTATAAGCGGGAAAGGGACAGATACGCAGTATTTT
TRBV5-1	-	TRBJ2-1	-	CASSSAVMFGGTRYNEQFF	TGCGCCAGCAGCTCCGCTGTCATGTTCGGTGGGACACGATACAATGAGCAGTTCTTC
TRBV28	-	TRBJ2-7	TRBD1	CASSLLRQGYEQYF	TGTGCCAGCAGTTTATTGAGACAGGGCTACGAGCAGTACTTC
TRBV9	-	TRBJ2-1	-	CASSVVASREQFF	TGTGCCAGCAGCGTAGTTGCGTCGCGGGAGCAGTTCTTC
TRBV10-3	-	TRBJ2-1	TRBD2	CAIGRKREQYNEQFF	TGTGCCATCGGACGAAAGCGGGAGCAGTACAATGAGCAGTTCTTC
TRBV4-1	-	TRBJ2-3	TRBD2	CASSQEWLAEAPGRRDTQYF	TGCGCCAGCAGCCAAGAATGGCTAGCGGAGGCTCCCGGCCGTCGAGATACGCAGTATTTT
TRBV11-2	-	TRBJ1-1	-	CASSPTWGYTEAFF	TGTGCCAGCAGCCCCACCTGGGGATACACTGAAGCTTTCTTT
TRBV11-2	-	TRBJ2-5	-	CASSPAETQYF	TGTGCCAGCAGCCCCGCGGAGACCCAGTACTTC
TRBV15	once	TRBJ1-2	-	CATSRYGQLYGYTF	TGTGCCACCAGCAGGTATGGACAGCTCTATGGCTACACCTTC
TRBV28	-	TRBJ2-4	TRBD2	CASSVTPGRRGGIQYF	TGTGCCAGCAGTGTCACACCCGGGAGAAGGGGAGGGATTCAGTACTTC
TRBV5-4	-	TRBJ1-1	-	CASSHGGGPVTEAFF	TGTGCCAGCAGCCACGGCGGGGGGCCGGTCACTGAAGCTTTCTTT
TRBV7-9	-	TRBJ1-1	-	CASSLAPVMNTEAFF	TGTGCCAGCAGCTTAGCTCCCGTTATGAACACTGAAGCTTTCTTT